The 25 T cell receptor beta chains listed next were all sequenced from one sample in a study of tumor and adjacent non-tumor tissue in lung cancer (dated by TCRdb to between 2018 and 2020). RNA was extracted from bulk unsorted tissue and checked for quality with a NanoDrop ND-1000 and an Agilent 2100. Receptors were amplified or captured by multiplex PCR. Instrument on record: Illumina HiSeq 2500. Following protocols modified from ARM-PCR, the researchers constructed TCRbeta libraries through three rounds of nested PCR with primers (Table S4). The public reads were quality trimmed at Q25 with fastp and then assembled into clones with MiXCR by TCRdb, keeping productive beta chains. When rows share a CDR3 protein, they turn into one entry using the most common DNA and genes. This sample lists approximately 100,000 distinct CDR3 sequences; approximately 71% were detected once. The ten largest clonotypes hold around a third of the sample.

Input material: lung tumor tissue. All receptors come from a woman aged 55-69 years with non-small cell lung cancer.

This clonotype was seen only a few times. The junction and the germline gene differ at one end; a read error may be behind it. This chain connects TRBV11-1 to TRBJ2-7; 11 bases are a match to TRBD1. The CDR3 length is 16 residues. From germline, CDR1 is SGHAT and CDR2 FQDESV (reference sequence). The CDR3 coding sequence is TGTGCCAGCAGCTTAGCGGGACAGGGGGGATTCTACGAGCAATACTTC. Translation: CASSLAGQGGFYEQYF. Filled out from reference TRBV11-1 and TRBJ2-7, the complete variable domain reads EAEVAQSPRYKITEKSQAVAFWCDPISGHATLYWYRQILGQGPELLVQFQDESVVDDSQLPKDRFSAERLKGVDSTLKIQPAELGDSAMYLCASSLAGQGGFYEQYFGPGTRLTVT.

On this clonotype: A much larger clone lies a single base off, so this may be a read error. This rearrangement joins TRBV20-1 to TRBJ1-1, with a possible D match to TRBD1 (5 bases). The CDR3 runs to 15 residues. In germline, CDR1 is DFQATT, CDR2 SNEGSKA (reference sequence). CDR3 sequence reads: CRHQTGGVMNTEAFF. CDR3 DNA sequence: TGCAGACACCAGACGGGGGGAGTCATGAACACTGAAGCTTTCTTT.

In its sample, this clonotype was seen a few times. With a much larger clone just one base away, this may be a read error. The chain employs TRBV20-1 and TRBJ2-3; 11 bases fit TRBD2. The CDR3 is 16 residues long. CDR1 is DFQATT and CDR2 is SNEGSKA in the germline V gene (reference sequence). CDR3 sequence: CSALTSGSDSRDTQYF. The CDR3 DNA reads TGCAGTGCGCTCACTAGCGGGAGCGATAGCAGAGATACGCAGTATTTT.

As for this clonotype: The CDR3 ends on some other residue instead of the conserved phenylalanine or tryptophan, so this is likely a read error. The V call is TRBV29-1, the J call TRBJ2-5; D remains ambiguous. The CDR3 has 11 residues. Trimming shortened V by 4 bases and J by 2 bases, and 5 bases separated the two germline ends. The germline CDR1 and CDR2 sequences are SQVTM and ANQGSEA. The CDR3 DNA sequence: TGCAGCGTTGGACCTCAAGAGACCCAGTACTTA. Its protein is CSVGPQETQYL.

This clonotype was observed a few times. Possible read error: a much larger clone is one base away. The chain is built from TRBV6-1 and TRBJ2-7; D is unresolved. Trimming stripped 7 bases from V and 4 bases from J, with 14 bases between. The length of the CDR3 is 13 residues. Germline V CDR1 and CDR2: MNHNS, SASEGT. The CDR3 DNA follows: TGTGCCAGCATCGAACTAAGTTTTTACGAGCAGTACTTC. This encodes CASIELSFYEQYF.

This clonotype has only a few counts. CDR3 residues: CASGLDRGFTYEQYF. CDR3 bases: TGTGCTAGTGGTTTGGACAGGGGCTTCACCTACGAGCAGTACTTC. The chain couples TRBV12-5 to TRBJ2-7; 7 bases map to TRBD1. Germline V gene data show CDR1 as LGHNT and CDR2 as FRNRAP. The CDR3 is 15 amino acids. The trim removed 1 base at V and 2 bases at J, leaving 5 bases unmatched.

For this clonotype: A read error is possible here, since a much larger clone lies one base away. The CDR3 nucleotides read TGCGGCGTCGGGCTAGATCGAGAGACCCAGTACTTC. Its protein product is CGVGLDRETQYF. The chain employs TRBV29-1 and TRBJ2-5; D remains unclear. Per the germline V gene, CDR1 is SQVTM and CDR2 is ANQGSEA. The CDR3 extends over 12 amino acids.

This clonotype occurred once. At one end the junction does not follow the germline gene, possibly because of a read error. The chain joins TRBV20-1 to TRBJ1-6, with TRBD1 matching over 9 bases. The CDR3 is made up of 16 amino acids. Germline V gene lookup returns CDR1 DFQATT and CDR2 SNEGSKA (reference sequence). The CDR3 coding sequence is TGCAGTGCTATTCTGCCGACAGGGGGTTTGGTTTCACCCCTCTACTTT. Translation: CSAILPTGGLVSPLYF.

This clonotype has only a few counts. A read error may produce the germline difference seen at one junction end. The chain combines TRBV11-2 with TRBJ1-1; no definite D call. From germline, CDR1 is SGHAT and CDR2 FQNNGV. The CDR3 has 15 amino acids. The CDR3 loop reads CASSLEPGPNTVALF. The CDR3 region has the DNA TGTGCCAGTAGCTTAGAGCCAGGACCCAACACTGTAGCTCTCTTT.

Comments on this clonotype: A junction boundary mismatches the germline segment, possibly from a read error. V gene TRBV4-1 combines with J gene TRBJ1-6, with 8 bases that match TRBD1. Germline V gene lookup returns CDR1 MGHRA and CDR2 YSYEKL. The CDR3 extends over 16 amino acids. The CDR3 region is CASSLLWTGINSPLHF. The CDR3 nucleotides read TGCGCCAGCAGCCTACTGTGGACAGGGATTAATTCACCCCTCCATTTT.

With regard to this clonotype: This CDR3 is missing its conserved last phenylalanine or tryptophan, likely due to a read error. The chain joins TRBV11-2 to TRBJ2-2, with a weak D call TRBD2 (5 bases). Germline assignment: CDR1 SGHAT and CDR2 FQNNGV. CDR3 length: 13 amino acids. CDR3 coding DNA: TGTGCCACCAGCCTAGAGGACTGGGGGGAGCTGTTTTAT. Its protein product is CATSLEDWGELFY.

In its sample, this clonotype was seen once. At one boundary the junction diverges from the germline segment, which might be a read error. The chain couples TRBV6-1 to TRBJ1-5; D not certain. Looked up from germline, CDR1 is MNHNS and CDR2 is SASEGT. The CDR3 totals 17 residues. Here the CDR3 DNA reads TGTGGCAGCAGTGAGGGTAAGACGACGGAGAGCAATCAGCCCCAGCATTTT. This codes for CGSSEGKTTESNQPQHF.

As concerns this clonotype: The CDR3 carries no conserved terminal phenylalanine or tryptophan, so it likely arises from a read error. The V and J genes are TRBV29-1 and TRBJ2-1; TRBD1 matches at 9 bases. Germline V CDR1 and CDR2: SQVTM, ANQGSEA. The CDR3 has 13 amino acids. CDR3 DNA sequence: TGCAGCGTGAAGGGACAGGGTAACAATGAACAGTTCTTA. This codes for CSVKGQGNNEQFL.

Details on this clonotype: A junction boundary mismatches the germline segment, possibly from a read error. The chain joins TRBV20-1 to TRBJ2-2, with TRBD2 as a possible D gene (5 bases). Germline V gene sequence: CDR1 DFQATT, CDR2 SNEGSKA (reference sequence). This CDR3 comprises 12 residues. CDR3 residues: CSANRHTGKLFF. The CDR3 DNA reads TGCAGTGCTAATAGACATACCGGGAAGCTGTTTTTT.

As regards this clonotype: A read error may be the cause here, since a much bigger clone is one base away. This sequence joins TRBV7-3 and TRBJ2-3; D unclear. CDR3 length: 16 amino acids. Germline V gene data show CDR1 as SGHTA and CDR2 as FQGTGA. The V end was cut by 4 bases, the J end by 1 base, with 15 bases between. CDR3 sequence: CASSYEVWGGTDTQYF. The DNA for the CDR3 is TGTGCCAGCAGCTACGAGGTGTGGGGTGGCACAGATACGCAGTATTTT.

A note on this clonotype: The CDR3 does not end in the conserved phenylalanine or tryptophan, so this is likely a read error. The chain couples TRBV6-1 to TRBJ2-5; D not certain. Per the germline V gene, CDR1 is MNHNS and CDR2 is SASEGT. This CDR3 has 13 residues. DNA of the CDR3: TGTTCCAGCACCCATTTCCCTGGAGAGACCCAGTACTCC. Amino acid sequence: CSSTHFPGETQYS.

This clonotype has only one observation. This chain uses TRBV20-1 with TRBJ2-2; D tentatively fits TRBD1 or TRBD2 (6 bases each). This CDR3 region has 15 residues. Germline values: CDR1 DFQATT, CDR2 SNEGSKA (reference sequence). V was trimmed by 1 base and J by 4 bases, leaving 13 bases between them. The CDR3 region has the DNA TGCAGTGCTAGAGCAACAGGGCGGGGCACCGGGGAGCTGTTTTTT. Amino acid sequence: CSARATGRGTGELFF.

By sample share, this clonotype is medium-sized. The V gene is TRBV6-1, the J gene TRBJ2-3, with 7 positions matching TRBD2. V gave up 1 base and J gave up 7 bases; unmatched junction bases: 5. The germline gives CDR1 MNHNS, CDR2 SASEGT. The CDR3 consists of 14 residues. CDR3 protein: CASSEEWRGYTQYF. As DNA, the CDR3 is TGTGCCAGCAGTGAAGAATGGCGGGGGTATACGCAGTATTTT.

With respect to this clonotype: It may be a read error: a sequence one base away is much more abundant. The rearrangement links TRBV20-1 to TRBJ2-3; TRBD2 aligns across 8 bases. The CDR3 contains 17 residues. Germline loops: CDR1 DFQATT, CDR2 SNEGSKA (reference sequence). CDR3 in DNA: TGCATTGCCTTTGGCTCAGGCAGCGGGAGTTACACAGATACGCAGTATTTT. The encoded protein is CIAFGSGSGSYTDTQYF.

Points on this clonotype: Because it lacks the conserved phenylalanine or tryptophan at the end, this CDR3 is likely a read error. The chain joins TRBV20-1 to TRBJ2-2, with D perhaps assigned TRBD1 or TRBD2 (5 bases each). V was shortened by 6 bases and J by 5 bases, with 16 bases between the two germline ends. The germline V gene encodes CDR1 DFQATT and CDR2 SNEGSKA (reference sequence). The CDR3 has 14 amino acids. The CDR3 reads CSASGTENTGELFL. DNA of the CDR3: TGCAGTGCGTCCGGGACGGAGAATACCGGGGAGCTGTTTCTT.

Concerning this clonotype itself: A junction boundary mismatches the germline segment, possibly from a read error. The CDR3 here is CVSILSGSGGNQPQHF. In DNA, the CDR3 is TGTGTCAGCATTCTGTCGGGAAGTGGGGGTAATCAGCCCCAGCATTTT. The V and J genes are TRBV12-3 or TRBV12-4 and TRBJ1-5, with D possibly matching TRBD1 (5 bases). The CDR3 runs 16 residues.

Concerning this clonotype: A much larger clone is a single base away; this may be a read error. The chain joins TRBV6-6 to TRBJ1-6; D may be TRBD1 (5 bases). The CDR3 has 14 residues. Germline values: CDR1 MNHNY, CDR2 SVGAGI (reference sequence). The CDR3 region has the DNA TGTGCCAGAAGTTCCACAGGTGACACCCCGAAACCCCACTTT. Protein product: CARSSTGDTPKPHF.

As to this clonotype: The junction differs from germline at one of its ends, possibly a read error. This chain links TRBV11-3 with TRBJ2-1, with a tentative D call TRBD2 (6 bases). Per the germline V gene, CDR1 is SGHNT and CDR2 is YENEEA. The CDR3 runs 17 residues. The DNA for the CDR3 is TGTGCCAGTAGCTTAGAGTTGACTAACGGGAGCCACAATGAGCAGTCTTTC. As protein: CASSLELTNGSHNEQSF.

CDR3 sequence reads: CASSLEGEYAEAFF. DNA of the CDR3: TGCGCCAGCAGCTTGGAAGGTGAATACGCTGAAGCTTTCTTT. The rearrangement links TRBV5-1 to TRBJ1-1; no firm D call. CDR1 is SGHRS, CDR2 YFSETQ, per germline. Between the trimmed V and J ends, which lost 0 bases and 6 bases, there was a span of 12 bases. The CDR3 runs 14 residues.

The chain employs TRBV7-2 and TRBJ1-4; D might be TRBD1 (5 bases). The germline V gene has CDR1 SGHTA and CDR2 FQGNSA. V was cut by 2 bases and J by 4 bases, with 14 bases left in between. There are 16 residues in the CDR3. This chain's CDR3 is CASSLTPGRINEKLFF. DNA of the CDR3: TGTGCCAGCAGCTTAACCCCAGGGCGGATTAATGAAAAACTGTTTTTT.